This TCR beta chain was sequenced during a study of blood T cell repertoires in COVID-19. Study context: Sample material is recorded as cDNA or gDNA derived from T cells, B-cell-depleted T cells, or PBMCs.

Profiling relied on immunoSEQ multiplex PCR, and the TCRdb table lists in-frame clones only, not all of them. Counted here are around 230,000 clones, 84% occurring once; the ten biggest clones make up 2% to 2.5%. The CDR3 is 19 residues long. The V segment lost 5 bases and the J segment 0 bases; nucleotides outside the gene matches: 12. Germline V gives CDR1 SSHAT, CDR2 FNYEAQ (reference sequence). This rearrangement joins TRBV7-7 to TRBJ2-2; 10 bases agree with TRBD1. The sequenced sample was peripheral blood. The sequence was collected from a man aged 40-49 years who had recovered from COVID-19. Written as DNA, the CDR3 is TGTGCCAGCAGCCTTAGACCTCCCGGGACAGGGGCGAACACCGGGGAGCTGTTTTTT. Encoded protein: CASSLRPPGTGANTGELFF.